This TCR beta chain was documented in a study of early T cells in non-severe SARS-CoV-2 infection. There are 17 residues in the CDR3. V was trimmed by 4 bases and J by 4 bases, leaving 23 bases between them. CDR1 is SGHTA, CDR2 FQGNSA, per germline. TCRdb called the 5' RACE reads again in MiXCR, with one record for every CDR3 protein. The data hold about 80,000 distinct CDR3 sequences, with about 5% observed a single time. This clonotype was counted a few times. This chain uses TRBV7-2 with TRBJ2-7, with a possible D match to TRBD2 (6 bases). This material consisted of whole blood, taken at baseline. The origin of this receptor is an adult who was a healthcare worker with PCR-confirmed SARS-CoV-2 infection or an uninfected control (not recorded which). The CDR3 DNA sequence: TGTGCCAGCAGCTCGCAACCACTAGCAAGCGGCGGTTACGAGCAGTACTTC. This gives the protein CASSSQPLASGGYEQYF.